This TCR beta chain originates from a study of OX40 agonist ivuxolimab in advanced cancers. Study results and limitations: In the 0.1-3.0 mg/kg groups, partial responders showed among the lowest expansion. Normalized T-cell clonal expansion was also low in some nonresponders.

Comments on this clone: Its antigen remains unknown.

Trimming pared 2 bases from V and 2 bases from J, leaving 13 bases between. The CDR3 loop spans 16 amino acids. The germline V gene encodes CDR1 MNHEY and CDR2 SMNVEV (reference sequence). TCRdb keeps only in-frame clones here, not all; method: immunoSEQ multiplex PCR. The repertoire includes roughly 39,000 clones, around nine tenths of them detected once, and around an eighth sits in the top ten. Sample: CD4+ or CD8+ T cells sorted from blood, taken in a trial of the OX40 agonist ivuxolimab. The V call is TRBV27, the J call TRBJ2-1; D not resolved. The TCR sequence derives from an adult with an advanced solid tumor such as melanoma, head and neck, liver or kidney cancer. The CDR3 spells CASSLPPGPAYNEQFF. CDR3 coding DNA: TGTGCCAGCAGTTTACCCCCGGGTCCCGCCTACAATGAGCAGTTCTTC.